A selection of T cell receptor beta chains follows, all from one sample in a study. TCRdb re-called the 5' RACE reads through MiXCR, storing one row per CDR3 protein. The sample has about 34,000 distinct CDR3 sequences, 26% seen once. The sequencing input was naive CD4+ T cells sorted from a lymph node. These TCRs come from a female donor with breast cancer. The CDR3 runs from the conserved cysteine through the conserved F or W. The D gene is left open where the match is weak. The size field is filled for only some rows; it gives once, few, many or a size class.

TRBV20-1	-	TRBJ1-3	-	CSARQGFPGNTIYF	TGCAGTGCTCGCCAGGGGTTCCCTGGAAACACCATATATTTT
TRBV20-1	-	TRBJ1-6	many	CSARKGNSPLHF	TGCAGTGCTAGGAAGGGGAATTCACCCCTCCACTTT
TRBV5-1	-	TRBJ2-1	-	CASSRPGRYNEQFF	TGCGCCAGCAGTCGTCCGGGCAGATACAATGAGCAGTTCTTC
TRBV12-3/TRBV12-4	-	TRBJ1-1	few	CASSYARHSTEAFF	TGTGCCAGCAGTTACGCCCGACACTCCACTGAAGCTTTCTTT
TRBV6-5	TRBD2	TRBJ2-5	many	CASSSLQGSGSRETQYF	TGTGCCAGCAGTAGCTTACAGGGAAGCGGGAGTAGGGAGACCCAGTACTTC
TRBV6-5	-	TRBJ2-1	-	CASSYREDNEQFF	TGTGCCAGCAGTTACCGAGAAGACAATGAGCAGTTCTTC
TRBV5-1	TRBD1	TRBJ2-5	few	CASRTEGQGVETQYF	TGCGCCAGCAGGACGGAAGGACAGGGCGTGGAGACCCAGTACTTC
TRBV12-3/TRBV12-4	TRBD1	TRBJ2-5	-	CASSQDRGETQYF	TGTGCCAGCAGTCAAGACAGGGGGGAGACCCAGTACTTC
TRBV7-6	TRBD2	TRBJ2-7	few	CASSIGGTYEQYF	TGTGCCAGCAGCATCGGGGGGACCTACGAGCAGTACTTC
TRBV5-1	-	TRBJ2-3	many	CASSLNRGGTDTQYF	TGCGCCAGCAGCCTGAACCGAGGGGGCACAGATACGCAGTATTTT
TRBV6-5	TRBD1	TRBJ2-5	few	CASSYPGQGGRETQYF	TGTGCCAGCAGTTACCCCGGACAGGGCGGTAGAGAGACCCAGTACTTC
TRBV6-1	TRBD1	TRBJ2-5	-	CASSERSQGAGETQYF	TGTGCCAGCAGTGAGCGCTCACAGGGGGCCGGGGAGACCCAGTACTTC
TRBV5-1	-	TRBJ2-7	few	CASSLMPHEQYF	TGCGCCAGCAGCTTGATGCCCCACGAGCAGTACTTC
TRBV28	TRBD1	TRBJ2-5	few	CASSPAGGAQGAETQYF	TGTGCCAGCAGCCCAGCAGGGGGGGCACAGGGGGCAGAGACCCAGTACTTC
TRBV27	TRBD2	TRBJ2-7	-	CASSPSSGGPYEQYF	TGTGCCAGCAGTCCCTCTAGCGGGGGTCCCTACGAGCAGTACTTC
TRBV20-1	-	TRBJ2-3	few	CSAGSGGFIEDTQYF	TGCAGTGCTGGGAGTGGGGGTTTTATCGAAGATACGCAGTATTTT
TRBV24-1	TRBD2	TRBJ2-1	-	CATSDGTSEDNEQFF	TGTGCCACCAGTGACGGGACTAGCGAGGACAATGAGCAGTTCTTC
TRBV18	-	TRBJ2-1	many	CASSPIADEQFF	TGTGCCAGCTCACCGATAGCGGATGAGCAGTTCTTC
TRBV29-1	TRBD1	TRBJ1-1	medium-sized	CSVAGGGEAFF	TGCAGCGTTGCAGGGGGGGGTGAAGCTTTCTTT
TRBV6-5	-	TRBJ2-1	-	CASSYLGDNEQFF	TGTGCCAGCAGTTACCTCGGAGACAATGAGCAGTTCTTC
TRBV6-5	TRBD1	TRBJ1-2	-	CASRGTGTGSRGNYGYTF	TGTGCCAGCAGGGGGACCGGGACAGGGAGTCGCGGTAACTATGGCTACACCTTC
TRBV14	TRBD1	TRBJ1-2	few	CASSQDPTPRPPRQGYGYTF	TGTGCCAGCAGCCAAGATCCAACTCCTCGCCCCCCCCGACAGGGCTATGGCTACACCTTC
TRBV7-2	-	TRBJ2-1	-	CASRSAPQVDEQFF	TGTGCCAGCCGGAGCGCACCTCAGGTCGATGAGCAGTTCTTC
TRBV6-5	-	TRBJ1-5	many	CASSNSDSNQPQHF	TGTGCCAGCAGTAACTCGGACAGCAATCAGCCCCAGCATTTT
TRBV27	-	TRBJ2-7	few	CASSYTTGPPYEQYF	TGTGCCAGCAGTTATACGACAGGACCGCCCTACGAGCAGTACTTC
TRBV18	TRBD1	TRBJ1-1	-	CASSHLKGDSTEAFF	TGTGCCAGCTCACATCTAAAGGGGGACAGTACTGAAGCTTTCTTT
TRBV7-6	TRBD1	TRBJ1-4	few	CASSRGQGYEKLFF	TGTGCCAGCAGTCGTGGACAGGGATATGAAAAACTGTTTTTT
TRBV7-2	-	TRBJ1-3	-	CASRSAASGNTIYF	TGTGCCAGCAGATCCGCGGCCAGCGGAAACACCATATATTTT
TRBV28	-	TRBJ2-1	many	CASSLRDKRINSWF	TGTGCCAGCAGTTTACGGGACAAGCGCATTAACAGTTGGTTC
TRBV14	-	TRBJ2-4	-	CASSHLGQRPRNIQYF	TGTGCCAGCAGCCACCTAGGACAGCGGCCAAGAAACATTCAGTACTTC
TRBV30	-	TRBJ1-2	-	CAWSRLAGHTNYGYTF	TGTGCCTGGAGTCGATTGGCAGGGCACACTAACTATGGCTACACCTTC
TRBV20-1	TRBD2	TRBJ2-3	few	CSAVSGGSSTDTQYF	TGCAGTGCTGTAAGCGGGGGCTCAAGCACAGATACGCAGTATTTT
TRBV12-3/TRBV12-4	-	TRBJ1-4	-	CASNPTGELLAQRLGKLFF	TGTGCCAGCAACCCAACCGGCGAACTGCTGGCACAGCGACTTGGAAAACTGTTTTTT
TRBV6-2/TRBV6-3	TRBD1	TRBJ2-1	-	CASSYSTGTGTSSYNEQFF	TGTGCCAGCAGTTACTCGACGGGGACAGGAACAAGCTCCTACAATGAGCAGTTCTTC